Listed below are T cell receptor beta chains from one sample, sequenced in a study of control samples from healthy donors and cancer patients. The protocol was immunoSEQ multiplex PCR, while the TCRdb copy is restricted to in-frame clones and leaves out a portion. The table records about 53,000 clones, 87% of them present only once. Sequencing was done on a sample of PBMCs. These receptors all come from a man between 60 and 75 years old with head and neck cancer. Each CDR3 is given with its conserved first and last residue. Fields, in order: D gene, clone size, J gene, V gene, CDR3 protein, CDR3 DNA. The D gene is left open where the match is weak. A row's size may be missing; if present it is once, few, many or a size class.

D gene: .; clone size: .; J gene: TRBJ1-3; V gene: TRBV4-3; CDR3 protein: CASSQDLGSGYRSGNTIYF; CDR3 DNA: TGCGCCAGCAGCCAAGATCTAGGGTCAGGGTATCGATCTGGAAACACCATATATTTT
D gene: TRBD2; clone size: .; J gene: TRBJ2-5; V gene: TRBV7-2; CDR3 protein: CASSLLAGYQETQYF; CDR3 DNA: TGTGCCAGCAGCTTACTAGCGGGGTACCAAGAGACCCAGTACTTC
D gene: TRBD1; clone size: .; J gene: TRBJ1-4; V gene: TRBV5-1; CDR3 protein: CASGTGGGEKLFF; CDR3 DNA: TGCGCCAGCGGGACAGGCGGGGGTGAAAAACTGTTTTTT
D gene: TRBD1; clone size: .; J gene: TRBJ1-2; V gene: TRBV28; CDR3 protein: CASLPGTGGYSYGYTF; CDR3 DNA: TGTGCCAGCCTCCCCGGGACAGGGGGGTATAGCTATGGCTACACCTTC
D gene: .; clone size: .; J gene: TRBJ1-5; V gene: TRBV28; CDR3 protein: CASSLSTGMGTVGDQPQHF; CDR3 DNA: TGTGCCAGCAGTTTATCTACAGGGATGGGGACCGTGGGGGATCAGCCCCAGCATTTT
D gene: .; clone size: .; J gene: TRBJ2-7; V gene: TRBV19; CDR3 protein: CASSRVQSYEQYF; CDR3 DNA: TGTGCCAGTTCTCGAGTACAGTCCTACGAGCAGTACTTC
D gene: .; clone size: .; J gene: TRBJ2-5; V gene: TRBV7-9; CDR3 protein: CASSLAPEGGETQYF; CDR3 DNA: TGTGCCAGCAGCTTAGCGCCGGAGGGAGGCGAGACCCAGTACTTC
D gene: .; clone size: .; J gene: TRBJ2-7; V gene: TRBV7-2; CDR3 protein: CASSRGAGSYEQYF; CDR3 DNA: TGTGCCAGCAGCCGGGGGGCAGGGTCCTACGAGCAGTACTTC
D gene: TRBD1; clone size: .; J gene: TRBJ2-2; V gene: TRBV2; CDR3 protein: CASTPQGATTGELFF; CDR3 DNA: TGTGCCAGCACCCCCCAGGGGGCGACCACCGGGGAGCTGTTTTTT
D gene: .; clone size: .; J gene: TRBJ1-1; V gene: TRBV6-1; CDR3 protein: CASSEDPGSTEAFF; CDR3 DNA: TGTGCCAGCAGTGAAGACCCGGGTAGCACTGAAGCTTTCTTT
D gene: .; clone size: .; J gene: TRBJ2-7; V gene: TRBV20-1; CDR3 protein: CSASASYEQYF; CDR3 DNA: TGCAGTGCCAGCGCCTCCTACGAGCAGTACTTC
D gene: TRBD2; clone size: .; J gene: TRBJ2-7; V gene: TRBV7-2; CDR3 protein: CASSPWGGVTNYEQYF; CDR3 DNA: TGTGCCAGCAGCCCCTGGGGGGGGGTTACTAACTACGAGCAGTACTTC
D gene: .; clone size: .; J gene: TRBJ2-5; V gene: TRBV19; CDR3 protein: CASSQGSQETQYF; CDR3 DNA: TGTGCCAGTAGTCAGGGAAGTCAAGAGACCCAGTACTTC
D gene: .; clone size: once; J gene: TRBJ2-7; V gene: TRBV28; CDR3 protein: CASRRFYEQYF; CDR3 DNA: TGTGCCAGCAGAAGATTCTACGAGCAGTACTTC
D gene: TRBD1; clone size: .; J gene: TRBJ2-7; V gene: TRBV7-6; CDR3 protein: CASSQDRGSYEQYF; CDR3 DNA: TGTGCCAGCAGCCAAGACAGGGGCTCCTACGAGCAGTACTTC
D gene: .; clone size: .; J gene: TRBJ2-3; V gene: TRBV7-3; CDR3 protein: CASSLRSPGDTQYF; CDR3 DNA: TGTGCCAGCAGCTTAAGGTCCCCGGGAGATACGCAGTATTTT
D gene: .; clone size: .; J gene: TRBJ2-7; V gene: TRBV12-3/TRBV12-4; CDR3 protein: CASSTGSYEQYF; CDR3 DNA: TGTGCCAGCAGTACAGGGTCCTACGAGCAGTACTTC
D gene: .; clone size: .; J gene: TRBJ2-1; V gene: TRBV7-2; CDR3 protein: CASSLVGSASAYNEQFF; CDR3 DNA: TGTGCCAGCAGCCTCGTAGGGTCCGCTAGCGCCTACAATGAGCAGTTCTTC
D gene: TRBD1; clone size: .; J gene: TRBJ1-6; V gene: TRBV6-5; CDR3 protein: CASSYSRTGDSPLHF; CDR3 DNA: TGTGCCAGCAGTTACTCGCGCACAGGGGATTCACCCCTCCACTTT
D gene: .; clone size: .; J gene: TRBJ1-4; V gene: TRBV11-2; CDR3 protein: CASSLGLRDEKLFF; CDR3 DNA: TGTGCCAGCAGCTTAGGTCTTAGGGATGAAAAACTGTTTTTT
D gene: TRBD1; clone size: .; J gene: TRBJ1-1; V gene: TRBV5-6; CDR3 protein: CASSPVGTGTEAFF; CDR3 DNA: TGTGCCAGCAGCCCTGTCGGGACAGGTACTGAAGCTTTCTTT
D gene: TRBD1; clone size: .; J gene: TRBJ2-1; V gene: TRBV29-1; CDR3 protein: CSVDGTGSNEQFF; CDR3 DNA: TGCAGCGTTGATGGGACAGGGTCCAATGAGCAGTTCTTC
D gene: .; clone size: .; J gene: TRBJ2-3; V gene: TRBV12-5; CDR3 protein: CASGFTRGGQREGVLDTQYF; CDR3 DNA: TGTGCTAGTGGTTTCACCCGGGGGGGACAGAGGGAGGGAGTTCTAGATACGCAGTATTTT
D gene: TRBD2; clone size: .; J gene: TRBJ2-1; V gene: TRBV5-1; CDR3 protein: CASSLAPVQRGGGNEQFF; CDR3 DNA: TGCGCCAGCAGCTTGGCCCCTGTTCAGCGGGGGGGCGGGAATGAGCAGTTCTTC
D gene: .; clone size: .; J gene: TRBJ1-2; V gene: TRBV18; CDR3 protein: CASSKGMEGYTF; CDR3 DNA: TGTGCCAGCTCAAAGGGGATGGAAGGCTACACCTTC
D gene: .; clone size: once; J gene: TRBJ2-2; V gene: TRBV11-2; CDR3 protein: CASSLEGHTGELFF; CDR3 DNA: TGTGCCAGCAGCTTAGAGGGACACACCGGGGAGCTGTTTTTT
D gene: .; clone size: .; J gene: TRBJ1-6; V gene: TRBV6-6; CDR3 protein: CASGRSNSPLHF; CDR3 DNA: TGTGCCAGTGGCAGGTCCAATTCACCCCTCCACTTT
D gene: .; clone size: .; J gene: TRBJ1-3; V gene: TRBV6-5; CDR3 protein: CASSLGAFGGNTIYF; CDR3 DNA: TGTGCCAGCAGTCTCGGGGCCTTCGGTGGAAACACCATATATTTT
D gene: TRBD1; clone size: .; J gene: TRBJ1-4; V gene: TRBV10-3; CDR3 protein: CAISRRTGPNEKLFF; CDR3 DNA: TGTGCCATCAGTAGACGGACAGGGCCTAATGAAAAACTGTTTTTT
D gene: TRBD1; clone size: .; J gene: TRBJ1-2; V gene: TRBV7-2; CDR3 protein: CASSLGGGRGQGYTF; CDR3 DNA: TGTGCCAGCAGCTTAGGGGGGGGCAGGGGGCAGGGCTACACCTTC
D gene: .; clone size: .; J gene: TRBJ1-2; V gene: TRBV15; CDR3 protein: CATSREGVDYGYTF; CDR3 DNA: TGTGCCACCAGCAGAGAAGGGGTTGACTATGGCTACACCTTC